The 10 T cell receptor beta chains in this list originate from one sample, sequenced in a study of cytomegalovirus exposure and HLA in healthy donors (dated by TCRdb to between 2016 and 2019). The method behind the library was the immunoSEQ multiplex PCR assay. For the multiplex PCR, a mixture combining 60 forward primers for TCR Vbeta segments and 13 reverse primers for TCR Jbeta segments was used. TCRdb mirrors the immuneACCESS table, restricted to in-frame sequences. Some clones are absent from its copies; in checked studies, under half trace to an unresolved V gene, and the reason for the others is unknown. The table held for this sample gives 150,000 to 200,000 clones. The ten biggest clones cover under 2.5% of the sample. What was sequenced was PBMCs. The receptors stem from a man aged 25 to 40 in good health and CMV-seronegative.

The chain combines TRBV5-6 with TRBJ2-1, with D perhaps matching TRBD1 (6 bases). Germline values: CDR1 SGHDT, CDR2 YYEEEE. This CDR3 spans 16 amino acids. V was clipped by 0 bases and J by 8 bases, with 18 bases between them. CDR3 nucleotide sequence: TGTGCCAGCAGCTTGGTAGGCTCCCCCGAGGGGGATGAGCAGTTCTTC. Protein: CASSLVGSPEGDEQFF.

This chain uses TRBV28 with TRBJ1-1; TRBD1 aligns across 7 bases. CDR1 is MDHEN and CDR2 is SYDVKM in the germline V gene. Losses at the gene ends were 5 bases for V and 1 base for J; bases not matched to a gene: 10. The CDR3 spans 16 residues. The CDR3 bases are TGTGCCAGCAGTCTAGAGCGGAGGACAGGGAACACTGAAGCTTTCTTT. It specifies CASSLERRTGNTEAFF.

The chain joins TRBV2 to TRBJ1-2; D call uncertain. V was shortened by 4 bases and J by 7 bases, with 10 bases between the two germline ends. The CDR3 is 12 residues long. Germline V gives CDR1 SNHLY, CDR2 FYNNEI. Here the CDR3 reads CASSVLAGGYTF. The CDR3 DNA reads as TGTGCCAGCAGTGTGTTAGCGGGTGGCTACACCTTC.

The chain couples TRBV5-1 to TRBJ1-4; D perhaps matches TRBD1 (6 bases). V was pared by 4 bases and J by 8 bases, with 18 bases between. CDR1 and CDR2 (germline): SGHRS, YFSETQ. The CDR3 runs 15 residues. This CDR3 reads CASSGGHRMAEKLFF. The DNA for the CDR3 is TGCGCCAGCAGCGGGGGACACCGGATGGCCGAAAAACTGTTTTTT.

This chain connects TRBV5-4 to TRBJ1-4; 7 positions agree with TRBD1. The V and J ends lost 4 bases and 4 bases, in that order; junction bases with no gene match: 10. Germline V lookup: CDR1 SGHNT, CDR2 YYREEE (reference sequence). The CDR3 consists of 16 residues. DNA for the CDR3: TGTGCCAGCAGCGTAACGACAGGGATCAATAATGAAAAACTGTTTTTT. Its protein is CASSVTTGINNEKLFF.

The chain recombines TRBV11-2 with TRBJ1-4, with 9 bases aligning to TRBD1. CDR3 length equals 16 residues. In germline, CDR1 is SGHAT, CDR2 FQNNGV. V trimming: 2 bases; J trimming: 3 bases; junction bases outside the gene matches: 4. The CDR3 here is CASSLNRGRPNEKLFF. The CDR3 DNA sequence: TGTGCCAGCAGCTTAAACAGGGGGCGGCCTAATGAAAAACTGTTTTTT.

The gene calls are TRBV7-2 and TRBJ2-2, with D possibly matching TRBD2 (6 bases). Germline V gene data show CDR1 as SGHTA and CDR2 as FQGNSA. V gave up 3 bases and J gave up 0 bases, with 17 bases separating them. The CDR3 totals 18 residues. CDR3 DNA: TGTGCCAGCAGCTTGGATTACGGGACTCCTTCGAACACCGGGGAGCTGTTTTTT. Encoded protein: CASSLDYGTPSNTGELFF.

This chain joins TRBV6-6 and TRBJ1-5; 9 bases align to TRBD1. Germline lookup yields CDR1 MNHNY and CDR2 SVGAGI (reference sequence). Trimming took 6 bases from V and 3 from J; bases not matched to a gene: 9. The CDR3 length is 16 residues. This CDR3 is CASRQLQGADNQPQHF. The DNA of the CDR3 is TGTGCCAGCAGGCAGCTACAGGGGGCTGACAATCAGCCCCAGCATTTT.

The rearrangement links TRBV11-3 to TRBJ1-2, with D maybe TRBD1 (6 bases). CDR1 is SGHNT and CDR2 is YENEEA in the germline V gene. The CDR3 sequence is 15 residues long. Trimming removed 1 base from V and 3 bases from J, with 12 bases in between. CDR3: CASSLVRGEDYGYTF. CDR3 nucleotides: TGTGCCAGCAGCTTAGTCAGGGGTGAGGACTATGGCTACACCTTC.

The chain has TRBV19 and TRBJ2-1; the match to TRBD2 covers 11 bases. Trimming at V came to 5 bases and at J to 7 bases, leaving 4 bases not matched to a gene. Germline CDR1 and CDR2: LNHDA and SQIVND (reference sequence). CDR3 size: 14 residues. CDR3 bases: TGTGCCAGTAGTTGGTCTAGCGGGGGGAATGAGCAGTTCTTC. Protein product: CASSWSSGGNEQFF. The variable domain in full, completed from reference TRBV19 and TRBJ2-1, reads DGGITQSPKYLFRKEGQNVTLSCEQNLNHDAMYWYRQDPGQGLRLIYYSQIVNDFQKGDIAEGYSVSREKKESFPLTVTSAQKNPTAFYLCASSWSSGGNEQFFGPGTRLTVL.